This TCR beta chain was profiled in a study of T cell clones after liver transplantation. Assay used: immunoSEQ multiplex PCR; TCRdb lists only in-frame clones, some missing. The data show about 71,000 clones, with about four fifths seen just once and 0.79% held by the top ten. The CDR3 extends over 14 amino acids. Trimming took 5 bases from V and 1 from J, leaving 14 bases between them. Germline V gene data show CDR1 as SQVTM and CDR2 as ANQGSEA. The receptor was derived from a human patient who received a liver transplant. Some T cells may have come from the graft donor. The input for sequencing was CD4+ T cells from blood, taken 12 months after liver transplant. This chain uses TRBV29-1 with TRBJ1-1; D is undetermined. The CDR3 DNA follows: TGCAGCGTTAGCTCTTCGGGTGAGAACACTGAAGCTTTCTTT. This encodes CSVSSSGENTEAFF.